The rows below give T cell receptor beta chains drawn from one sample of a study of tumor-infiltrating lymphocytes in glioblastoma multiforme. MiXCR, applied by TCRdb to the multiplex PCR reads, yields one record per CDR3 protein. The sample contains about 32,000 distinct CDR3 sequences, approximately 66% of which appear only once. Sequencing used brain tumor tissue. These receptors were taken from a male donor with glioblastoma. CDR3s include the opening cysteine and the closing phenylalanine or tryptophan. Fields, in order: CDR3 protein, CDR3 DNA, J gene, V gene, clone size, D gene. The D gene is left open where the match is weak. For some rows the clone size is stated as once, few or many, or as a class when expanded; others skip it.

CATSRSLGTDTQYF,TGTGCCACCAGCAGATCTCTGGGCACAGATACGCAGTATTTT,TRBJ2-3,TRBV24-1,NA,NA
CCAPLDRGRYLTDMQYF,TGCTGTGCCCCGTTGGACAGGGGGCGTTATCTCACAGATATGCAGTATTTT,TRBJ2-3,TRBV20-1,NA,TRBD1
CSARDLGYGETQYF,TGCAGTGCTAGAGATCTGGGGTATGGAGAGACCCAGTACTTC,TRBJ2-5,TRBV20-1,many,NA
CSASRLGLAGMNEQFF,TGCAGTGCTAGTCGACTGGGACTAGCTGGAATGAATGAACAGTTCTTC,TRBJ2-1,TRBV20-1,NA,TRBD2
CAGSFVARQGDEKLFF,TGTGCCGGCAGCTTTGTCGCGAGACAGGGGGATGAAAAACTGTTTTTT,TRBJ1-4,TRBV7-2,NA,TRBD1
CSAWPIPRDRFTDTQYF,TGCAGTGCATGGCCAATCCCCCGGGACAGATTCACAGATACACAGTATTTT,TRBJ2-3,TRBV20-1,NA,TRBD1
CGSTETGANEQYF,TGTGGCAGCACCGAGACAGGGGCCAACGAGCAGTACTTC,TRBJ2-7,TRBV6-2/TRBV6-3,NA,TRBD1
CASSNGREGTTKQFF,TGTGCCAGCAGCAACGGCCGGGAAGGAACCACTAAGCAGTTCTTC,TRBJ2-1,TRBV6-5,NA,NA
CAIRGGTQAFF,TGTGCCATCAGGGGGGGGACCCAGGCTTTCTTT,TRBJ1-1,TRBV10-3,few,NA
CASSFGLGATEAFF,TGTGCCAGCAGTTTTGGCTTAGGCGCCACTGAAGCTTTCTTT,TRBJ1-1,TRBV12-3/TRBV12-4,NA,NA
CASSEGTGVPYEQYF,TGTGCCAGCAGTGAGGGGACAGGGGTCCCCTACGAGCAGTACTTC,TRBJ2-7,TRBV25-1,few,TRBD1
CAWAGRTFKTGELFF,TGTGCCTGGGCCGGTAGGACGTTTAAGACCGGGGAGCTGTTTTTT,TRBJ2-2,TRBV30,NA,NA
CASSLAAGVKSYEQYF,TGTGCCAGCAGCTTGGCGGCGGGCGTCAAGTCCTACGAGCAGTACTTC,TRBJ2-7,TRBV5-5,many,NA
CASTRAGRGGNEQFF,TGTGCCAGCACCCGAGCGGGGCGGGGTGGGAATGAGCAGTTCTTC,TRBJ2-1,TRBV7-9,many,TRBD2
CSTRDDTGGFYGYIF,TGCAGTACTAGAGACGACACAGGGGGCTTCTATGGCTACATCTTC,TRBJ1-2,TRBV20-1,NA,TRBD1
CAISSTGTFNYEQYF,TGTGCCATCAGTTCTACCGGGACTTTCAACTACGAGCAGTACTTC,TRBJ2-7,TRBV5-4,NA,NA
CASSLTVAGGGDTQYF,TGTGCCAGCAGTTTAACGGTCGCGGGAGGGGGAGATACGCAGTATTTT,TRBJ2-3,TRBV12-3/TRBV12-4,NA,TRBD2
CSADDSWGTEAFF,TGCAGTGCAGACGACAGTTGGGGAACTGAAGCTTTCTTT,TRBJ1-1,TRBV20-1,once,NA
CASSEEGYGVNVLTF,TGTGCTAGCAGTGAGGAGGGTTATGGGGTCAACGTCCTGACTTTC,TRBJ2-6,TRBV6-1,NA,NA
CASSLLRAPPSYEQYF,TGTGCCAGCAGTTTACTCAGGGCCCCCCCTTCATACGAGCAGTACTTC,TRBJ2-7,TRBV12-3/TRBV12-4,NA,NA
CSFTGHHYNEQFF,TGCAGCTTTACGGGACACCATTACAATGAGCAGTTCTTC,TRBJ2-1,TRBV29-1,once,NA
CASLSVTGTKTQYF,TGTGCCAGCCTCTCGGTGACAGGCACGAAGACCCAGTACTTC,TRBJ2-5,TRBV6-1,many,NA
CASRTVQETQYF,TGTGCCAGCAGGACAGTTCAAGAGACCCAGTACTTC,TRBJ2-5,TRBV11-2,NA,NA
CASSQEGTGGGSYEQYF,TGTGCCAGCAGCCAAGAGGGGACAGGGGGGGGCTCCTACGAGCAGTACTTC,TRBJ2-7,TRBV4-2,many,TRBD1
CSIDQNGYIF,TGCAGTATTGATCAGAATGGCTACATCTTC,TRBJ1-2,TRBV29-1,NA,NA
CASSRDRGHYEQYF,TGTGCCAGCAGTCGCGACAGGGGGCACTACGAGCAGTACTTC,TRBJ2-7,TRBV6-5,many,TRBD1
CSALRYRTEGSYEQYF,TGCAGCGCTCTACGTTACAGGACAGAAGGTTCCTACGAGCAGTACTTC,TRBJ2-7,TRBV29-1,NA,NA
CASTLRGIEGYEQYF,TGTGCCAGCACCCTGAGAGGGATTGAAGGATACGAGCAGTACTTC,TRBJ2-7,TRBV12-3/TRBV12-4,many,NA
CANSGTSANYNEQFF,TGTGCCAACAGCGGGACTAGCGCGAACTACAATGAGCAGTTCTTC,TRBJ2-1,TRBV7-3,NA,TRBD2
CSACDYTRGLFF,TGCAGTGCGTGTGACTACACCCGGGGGCTGTTTTTT,TRBJ2-2,TRBV20-1,NA,NA
CASSPDRDGYNSPLHF,TGCGCCAGCAGCCCAGACAGGGATGGCTATAATTCACCCCTCCACTTT,TRBJ1-6,TRBV4-1,many,TRBD1
CSAGEVAESIGNEKSF,TGCAGTGCTGGGGAGGTAGCGGAGAGCATCGGGAATGAGAAGTCCTTC,TRBJ2-1,TRBV20-1,NA,NA
CASSPTGTNTGELFF,TGCGCCAGCAGCCCGACAGGGACCAACACCGGGGAGCTGTTTTTT,TRBJ2-2,TRBV5-1,few,TRBD1
CASSSVDGYEQYF,TGTGCCAGCAGCTCAGTCGACGGATACGAGCAATACTTC,TRBJ2-7,TRBV11-1,NA,NA
CASSSLAGGRTQYF,TGTGCCAGCAGCTCACTAGCGGGGGGAAGGACGCAGTATTTT,TRBJ2-3,TRBV11-1,NA,TRBD2
CASSPTGRETQYF,TGCGCCAGCAGCCCGACGGGGAGGGAGACCCAGTACTTC,TRBJ2-5,TRBV4-3,few,NA
CSASGTGGFLDEQFF,TGCAGTGCTAGCGGGACAGGGGGATTTCTGGATGAGCAGTTCTTC,TRBJ2-1,TRBV20-1,many,TRBD1
CSANTSGRLDTQYF,TGCAGTGCTAACACCAGCGGGAGGTTGGATACGCAGTATTTT,TRBJ2-3,TRBV20-1,NA,TRBD2
CASSKLRGATDYGYTF,TGTGCCAGCAGCAAACTTCGGGGGGCGACAGACTATGGCTACACCTTC,TRBJ1-2,TRBV21-1,many,NA